This T cell receptor beta chain was retrieved from a study of CD8 T cells in Susac syndrome. The study, taken as a whole, reports: The study recognized that the number of individuals in its TCR sequencing and HLA analysis was relatively small.

With random hexamers, roughly 0.5 to 1 ug RNA was reverse transcribed. It was immunoSEQ multiplex PCR that amplified TCR beta CDR3 across 54 Vbeta and 13 Jbeta. TCRdb re-derived calls from the immunoSEQ multiplex PCR reads in MiXCR, one entry per CDR3 protein. Among about 280,000 distinct CDR3 sequences listed, approximately 84% were seen once. Comments on this clonotype: Its antigen is still unknown.

V dropped 8 bases and J dropped 2; count of bases not matched to a gene: 27. CDR1 and CDR2 from the germline V gene are MNHEY and SMNVEV (reference sequence). CDR3 length: 21 residues. The sequence derives from a human donor with multiple sclerosis. The material sequenced was CD8+ T cells from PBMCs. The chain links TRBV27 to TRBJ2-7, with 10 bases fitting TRBD1. CDR3 in DNA: TGTGCCAGCGGAAAGGACAGGGGGGATAATCAGCTCGTACTGGGAACCTACGAGCAGTACTTC. Residues: CASGKDRGDNQLVLGTYEQYF.